What follows is one TCR beta chain and its context. V trimming: 3 bases; J trimming: 6 bases; junction bases outside the gene matches: 10. This CDR3 region has 15 residues. Germline CDR1 and CDR2: KGHSH and LQKENI. This specimen belongs to a study of blood T cell repertoires in COVID-19. Across the whole study: COVID-19 samples collected from the United States, Italy and Spain covered acute and convalescent phases. PBMCs, B-cell-depleted T cells, or T cells provided the cDNA or gDNA that made up the material.

How the authors handled the data: Amplification with reference gene primers provided the estimates of nucleated cell counts. Method: immunoSEQ multiplex PCR; TCRdb's copy keeps in-frame clones and lacks some. V and J calls plus clone size are reproduced from that table; the DNA served to infer D and trimming. Among about 210,000 clones listed, about 87% were seen once. The rearrangement uses TRBV18 and TRBJ1-1; TRBD1 matches at 7 bases. Sequenced: peripheral blood. The TCR originated in a man between 65 and 85 years old with acute or convalescent COVID-19. CDR3 loop: CASSPQNRGLAEAFF. The CDR3 nucleotides read TGTGCCAGCTCACCTCAAAACAGGGGATTGGCTGAAGCTTTCTTT.